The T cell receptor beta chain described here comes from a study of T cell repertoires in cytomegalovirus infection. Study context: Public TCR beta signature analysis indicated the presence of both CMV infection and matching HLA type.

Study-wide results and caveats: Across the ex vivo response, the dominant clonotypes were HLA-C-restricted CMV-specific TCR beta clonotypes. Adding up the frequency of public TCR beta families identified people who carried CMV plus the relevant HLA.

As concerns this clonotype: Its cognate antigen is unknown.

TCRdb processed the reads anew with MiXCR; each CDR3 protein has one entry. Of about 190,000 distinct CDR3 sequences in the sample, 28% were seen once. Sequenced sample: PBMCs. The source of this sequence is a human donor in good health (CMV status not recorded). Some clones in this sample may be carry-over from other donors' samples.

CDR3 bases: TGTGCCAGCAGTTACTCGGCAGACTCTGGAAACACCATATATTTT. Encoded protein: CASSYSADSGNTIYF. The chain couples TRBV6-6 to TRBJ1-3; no clear D gene. V was cut by 0 bases and J by 0 bases, with 6 bases left in between. The CDR3 spans 15 residues. From germline, CDR1 is MNHNY and CDR2 SVGAGI (reference sequence).